This T cell receptor (beta chain) derives from a study of human T cells and chemical hapten exposure. The overall study: Patch tests containing 0.01% DPC, applied to the upper back, were read at 6 days. Patients, chiefly female, had alopecia areata, totalis or universalis.

Ten or more counts support this clonotype. Its antigen is unknown. Findings and limits, study-wide: No alteration of TCRs above 1 in 1000 frequency was seen with DPC sensitization.

The J segment lost 4 bases and the V segment lost 4 bases, leaving 10 bases of the junction unmatched. The CDR3 has 16 amino acids. The germline CDR1 and CDR2 sequences are SGHRS and YFSETQ. One entry per CDR3 protein, called by TCRdb with MiXCR from the RACE reads. Seen here are over 85,000 distinct CDR3 sequences, 11% observed once, and the top ten hold 3.1%. As for time point: pre-sensitization, week 0. The treatment was: therapeutic diphenylcyclopropenone sensitization with weekly scalp DPC. Unfractionated whole blood was the source of the extracted total RNA. The chain employs TRBV5-1 and TRBJ2-1, with 8 bases aligning to TRBD2. This specimen consisted of whole blood, obtained in connection with sensitization to the hapten diphenylcyclopropenone (DPC). The source is a woman in her sixties or seventies with alopecia areata. Some clones in this sample may be carry-over from other donors' samples. For the CDR3, the DNA is TGCGCCAGCAGCGCGGGACTAGAACCCGTATACAATGAGCAGTTCTTC. Protein: CASSAGLEPVYNEQFF.